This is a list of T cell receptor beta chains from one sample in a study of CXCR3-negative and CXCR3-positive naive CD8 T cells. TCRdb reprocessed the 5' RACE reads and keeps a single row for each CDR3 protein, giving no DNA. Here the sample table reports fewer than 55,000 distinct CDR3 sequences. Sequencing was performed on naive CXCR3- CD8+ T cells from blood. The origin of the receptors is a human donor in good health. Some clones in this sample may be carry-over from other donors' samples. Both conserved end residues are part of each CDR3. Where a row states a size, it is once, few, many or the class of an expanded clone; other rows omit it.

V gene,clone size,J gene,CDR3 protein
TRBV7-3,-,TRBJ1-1,CASSLGGVTEAFF
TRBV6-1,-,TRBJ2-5,CASSEDPQRYTRGETQYF
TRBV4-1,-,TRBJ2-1,CASSQVKAGDSYNEQFF
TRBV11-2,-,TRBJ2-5,CASSLTLGQGGETQYF
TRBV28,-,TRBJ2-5,CASMGGEEETQYF
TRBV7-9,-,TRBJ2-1,CASSARTEPYNEQFF
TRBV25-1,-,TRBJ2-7,CASSQTGDGEQYF
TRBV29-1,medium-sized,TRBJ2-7,CSVEVAGSYEQYF
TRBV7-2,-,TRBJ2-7,CASSPITGAYEQYF
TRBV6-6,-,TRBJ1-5,CASSYMGSNQPQHF
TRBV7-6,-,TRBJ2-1,CASSPLAGEVYNEQFF
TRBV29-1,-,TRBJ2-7,CSVKGTVGYDEQYF
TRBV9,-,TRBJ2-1,CASSVEGGPSYNEQFF
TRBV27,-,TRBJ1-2,CASSQGYRYGYTF
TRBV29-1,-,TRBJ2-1,CSVQRTGGSNNEQFF
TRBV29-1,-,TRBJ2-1,CSVTGTSGNVFF
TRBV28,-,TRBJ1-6,CASTRLAVNNSPLHF
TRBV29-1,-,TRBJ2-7,CSVGSSYEQYF